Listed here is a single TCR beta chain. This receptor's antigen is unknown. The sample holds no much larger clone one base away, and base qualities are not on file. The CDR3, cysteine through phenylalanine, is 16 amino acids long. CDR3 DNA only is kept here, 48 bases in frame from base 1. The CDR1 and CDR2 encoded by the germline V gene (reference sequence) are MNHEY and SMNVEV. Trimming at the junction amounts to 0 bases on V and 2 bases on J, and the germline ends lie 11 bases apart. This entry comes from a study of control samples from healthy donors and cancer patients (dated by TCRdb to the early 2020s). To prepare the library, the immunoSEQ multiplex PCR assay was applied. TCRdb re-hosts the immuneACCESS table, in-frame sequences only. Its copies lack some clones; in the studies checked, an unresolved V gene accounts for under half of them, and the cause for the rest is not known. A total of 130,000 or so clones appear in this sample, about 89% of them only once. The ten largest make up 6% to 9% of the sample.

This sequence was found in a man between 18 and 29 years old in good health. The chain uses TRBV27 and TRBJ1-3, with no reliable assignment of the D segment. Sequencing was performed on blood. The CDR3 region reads CASSLSSGVPGNTIYF. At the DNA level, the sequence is TGTGCCAGCAGTTTATCATCCGGGGTCCCTGGAAACACCATATATTTT.